The rows below give T cell receptor beta chains drawn from one sample of a study of shared clonotypes between healthy human individuals. Method: immunoSEQ multiplex PCR; TCRdb's copy keeps in-frame clones and lacks some. The sample shows hundreds of thousands of clones, about 91% of them seen only once. The material sequenced was naive CD8+ T cells sorted from blood. The receptor set was obtained from a man between 25 and 39 years old in good health. Both conserved end residues are part of each CDR3. Fields, in order: clone size, D gene, J gene, V gene, CDR3 DNA, CDR3 protein. D genes are given only for firm matches. The size of a clone is reported for some rows only, either as once, few or many, or as a class for expanded clones.

>-|-|TRBJ2-7|TRBV19
TGTGCCAGTAGAGGCCAGGGGTACTACGAGCAGTACTTC
CASRGQGYYEQYF
>-|-|TRBJ2-7|TRBV6-6
TGTGCCAGCAGCCCCGGGTTCTACGAGCAGTACTTC
CASSPGFYEQYF
>-|TRBD1|TRBJ2-2|TRBV5-1
TGCGCCAGCCATTTCGGACAGGGGGATCCCGGGGAGCTGTTTTTT
CASHFGQGDPGELFF
>-|TRBD2|TRBJ2-1|TRBV28
TGTGCCAGCAGTCCTCGAACTAGCGGGAGGCAGGAGCAGTTCTTC
CASSPRTSGRQEQFF
>-|-|TRBJ2-1|TRBV27
TGTGCCAGCAGGGCCAGTGACAATGAGCAGTTCTTC
CASRASDNEQFF
>-|TRBD2|TRBJ2-2|TRBV11-2
TGTGCCAGCAGCTTCGGGACTAGCTCCGCCGGGGAGCTGTTTTTT
CASSFGTSSAGELFF
>-|TRBD1|TRBJ2-7|TRBV7-9
TGTGCCAGCAGCCACCCAGGACAGGGGCTCCACGAGCAGTACTTC
CASSHPGQGLHEQYF
>-|-|TRBJ2-7|TRBV4-1
TGCGCCAGCAGCCAAGGGTCCAACTCCTACGAGCAGTACTTC
CASSQGSNSYEQYF
>-|TRBD1|TRBJ2-1|TRBV28
TGTGCCAGCAGACAAAACCGGGACAGGGTGAATGAGCAGTTCTTC
CASRQNRDRVNEQFF
>once|TRBD2|TRBJ2-7|TRBV5-6
TGTGCCAGCAGACGCCTAGCGGCCCGCTCCTACGAGCAGTACTTC
CASRRLAARSYEQYF
>-|TRBD1|TRBJ2-1|TRBV29-1
TGCAGCATTCTCTCCCGGGACAGTGGCTACAATGAGCAGTTCTTC
CSILSRDSGYNEQFF
>-|-|TRBJ1-5|TRBV7-9
TGTGCCAGCAGCTCATCGACAGGCAATCAGCCCCAGCATTTT
CASSSSTGNQPQHF
>-|-|TRBJ1-2|TRBV6-5
TGTGCCAGCAGCGAGAGGATTGTGACAGTCTATGGCTACACCTTC
CASSERIVTVYGYTF
>-|-|TRBJ1-1|TRBV28
TGTGCCAGCAGTTCCGGTTGGATCACTGAAGCTTTCTTT
CASSSGWITEAFF
>-|-|TRBJ2-2|TRBV5-4
TGTGCCAGCAGCTCACTTAACCCCGGGGAGCTGTTTTTT
CASSSLNPGELFF
>-|TRBD1|TRBJ1-5|TRBV6-6
TGTGCCAGCATAGGTAAAGGGACAGGGTTTGGGCAGCCCCAGCATTTT
CASIGKGTGFGQPQHF
>-|-|TRBJ2-7|TRBV14
TGTGCCAGCAGCTTTAGACGGCTCCCCCACGAGCAGTACTTC
CASSFRRLPHEQYF
>-|-|TRBJ1-1|TRBV27
TGTGCCACCCAAAGTAGGGGCAGCGAGATGAACACTGAAGCTTTCTTT
CATQSRGSEMNTEAFF
>-|TRBD2|TRBJ2-5|TRBV10-3
TGTGCCATCAGTGATCCCGGGACTAGCGGGAGTTCCGAGACCCAGTACTTC
CAISDPGTSGSSETQYF
>-|TRBD2|TRBJ2-1|TRBV4-1
TGCGCCAGCAGCCAAGAGCCGGCTAGCGGGAGGGGAGAGCAGTTCTTC
CASSQEPASGRGEQFF
>-|-|TRBJ1-2|TRBV7-9
TGTGCCAGCAGCTTAGAAAACAGGGATGGCTACACCTTC
CASSLENRDGYTF
>-|-|TRBJ2-7|TRBV27
TGTGCCAGCAGTTTATTCCAGGGGCAATCCTACGAGCAGTACTTC
CASSLFQGQSYEQYF
>-|-|TRBJ1-2|TRBV7-6
TGTGCCAGCAGCACTCTCGGAAACTATGGCTACACCTTC
CASSTLGNYGYTF
>-|-|TRBJ2-7|TRBV2
TGTGCCAGCAGTGATCCCGGGGACATAGGGCTCGAGCAGTACTTC
CASSDPGDIGLEQYF
>-|-|TRBJ2-7|TRBV7-9
TGTGCCAGCAGCTTAGTCCTGTCTCCTTACGAGCAGTACTTC
CASSLVLSPYEQYF
>-|-|TRBJ2-1|TRBV4-1
TGCGCCAGCAGCCATGGAACTTACAATGAGCAGTTCTTC
CASSHGTYNEQFF
>once|-|TRBJ1-1|TRBV29-1
TGCAGCGCCGAGGGAGGGGATGAAGCTTTCTTT
CSAEGGDEAFF
>few|-|TRBJ1-2|TRBV27
TGTGCCAGCAGTGGCGCGGCAGGGACATCTAACTATGGCTACACCTTC
CASSGAAGTSNYGYTF
>few|-|TRBJ1-5|TRBV27
TGTGCCAGCAGTCGCCTCCAGGGCGATCAGCCCCAGCATTTT
CASSRLQGDQPQHF
>-|-|TRBJ2-1|TRBV6-6
TGTGCCAGCAGTTACACTAGTGCGAATGAGCAGTTCTTC
CASSYTSANEQFF
>-|-|TRBJ1-1|TRBV28
TGTGCCAGCAGCCTAAGGTGGGAGGGAAGGGGCACTGAAGCTTTCTTT
CASSLRWEGRGTEAFF
>-|TRBD2|TRBJ2-1|TRBV29-1
TGCAGCGTTGAGATAACTCCCGGGACTAGCGGGAGCTCCTACAATGAGCAGTTCTTC
CSVEITPGTSGSSYNEQFF
>-|-|TRBJ2-7|TRBV7-3
TGTGCCAGCAGCCCCAGGGTCCCAAACTGGGAGCAGTACTTC
CASSPRVPNWEQYF
>-|TRBD2|TRBJ2-2|TRBV7-9
TGTGCCAGCAGCTTGGGGACTAGCGGAAAGATAAAGGGCGGGGAGCTGTTTTTT
CASSLGTSGKIKGGELFF
>-|TRBD2|TRBJ2-1|TRBV19
TGTGCCAGTAGTATACAGGCTGAGAGGGAGGGCGTTGTCGATGAGCAGTTCTTC
CASSIQAEREGVVDEQFF
>-|-|TRBJ2-1|TRBV4-1
TGCGCCAGCAGATTGGGACCCAACTCCTACAATGAGCAGTTCTTC
CASRLGPNSYNEQFF
>-|-|TRBJ2-5|TRBV25-1
TGTGCCAGCAGTGATGCGATGCGGGGTTTAGAGACCCAGTACTTC
CASSDAMRGLETQYF
>-|-|TRBJ1-3|TRBV28
TGTGCCAGCAGATGGCCTACTGGAAACACCATATATTTT
CASRWPTGNTIYF
>-|-|TRBJ2-3|TRBV29-1
TGCAGCGTTGATTATGGCGATAGCACAGATACGCAGTATTTT
CSVDYGDSTDTQYF
>-|TRBD2|TRBJ2-1|TRBV10-1
TGCGCCAGCTCTAGGACTAGCGGGAGCTCCTACAATGAGCAGTTCTTC
CASSRTSGSSYNEQFF
>-|-|TRBJ2-7|TRBV11-2
TGTGCCAGCAGCCCTTTGAGGACTTCCGTTTACGAGCAGTACTTC
CASSPLRTSVYEQYF
>few|-|TRBJ2-3|TRBV19
TGTGCCAGCACATTAGCGGCCGGAGGTACAGATACGCAGTATTTT
CASTLAAGGTDTQYF
>once|TRBD1|TRBJ1-5|TRBV7-3
TGTGCCAGCAGCTTAACGGGCGGGACAGATAGCAATCAGCCCCAGCATTTT
CASSLTGGTDSNQPQHF
>-|TRBD1|TRBJ2-5|TRBV27
TGTGCCAGCAGTTTAAGCAAGACAGGGCTAATTGTTGGAGAGACCCAGTACTTC
CASSLSKTGLIVGETQYF
>-|-|TRBJ1-1|TRBV9
TGTGCCAGCAGCGTAGTAGTGCAGGGCTGGAGCACTGAAGCTTTCTTT
CASSVVVQGWSTEAFF
>-|TRBD1|TRBJ2-7|TRBV6-1
TGTGCCAGCTTCGGGGACAGAGCCTACGAGCAGTACTTC
CASFGDRAYEQYF
>-|-|TRBJ2-5|TRBV7-2
TGTGCCAGCAGCCTTACGCGGGACTGGCGCCAAGAGACCCAGTACTTC
CASSLTRDWRQETQYF
>-|-|TRBJ2-1|TRBV5-8
TGTGCCAGCAGAGGAGGGAATGAGCAGTTCTTC
CASRGGNEQFF